This record covers a single T cell receptor (beta chain). What it binds is not known. Germline assignment: CDR1 MDHEN and CDR2 SYDVKM. Trimming cost V 5 bases and J 0 bases; bases outside gene matches: 5. The CDR3 contains 16 residues. Unique molecular identifiers featured in how the TCRbeta library was prepared. TCRdb reprocessed the PCR reads with MiXCR, giving one entry per CDR3 protein. The repertoire holds about 250,000 distinct CDR3 sequences, with about 24% as singletons. The sample belongs to a study of T-cell reconstitution after alpha-beta-depleted transplantation in children. Whole-study findings and limits: After one year, T-cell counts and TCRbeta diversity mostly came from new T cells.

This TCR came from a female patient aged 2-9 years who had a stem cell transplant for congenital amegakaryocytic thrombocytopenia, so the T cells may come from the graft donor. The chain employs TRBV28 and TRBJ2-5, with 11 positions matching TRBD2. The starting material was PBMCs, mostly from graft donor cells, obtained 360 days after TCRalphabeta/CD19-depleted stem cell transplant. This chain's CDR3 is CASSPLGLADQETQYF. Here the CDR3 DNA reads TGTGCCAGCAGTCCTCTGGGACTAGCGGACCAAGAGACCCAGTACTTC.